The present T cell receptor (beta chain) was sequenced within a study of CD8+CD57+ T cells in acquired aplastic anemia. Genomic DNA constituted the template upon which TCR beta VDJ and CDR3 profiling was performed. Via MiXCR, TCRdb re-called the reads, giving one row per CDR3 protein. The data hold approximately 260,000 distinct CDR3 sequences, with less than 85% observed a single time. Sequencing involved patients with CD8+CD57+ cell expansion previously shown by flow cytometry. The clonotype originates from a human donor with aplastic anemia. The source material was sorted CD4+, CD8+, or CD8+CD57+ T cells (not recorded which) from PBMCs.

CDR3 sequence (DNA): TGTGCCAGCAGCTTAGATCTGACAGGGGCCGAGCAGTACTTC. As protein: CASSLDLTGAEQYF. V gene TRBV11-3 combines with J gene TRBJ2-7; 8 bases are a match to TRBD1. Trimming cost V 0 bases and J 6 bases; bases outside gene matches: 4. Germline V gene lookup returns CDR1 SGHNT and CDR2 YENEEA. This CDR3 has 14 residues.